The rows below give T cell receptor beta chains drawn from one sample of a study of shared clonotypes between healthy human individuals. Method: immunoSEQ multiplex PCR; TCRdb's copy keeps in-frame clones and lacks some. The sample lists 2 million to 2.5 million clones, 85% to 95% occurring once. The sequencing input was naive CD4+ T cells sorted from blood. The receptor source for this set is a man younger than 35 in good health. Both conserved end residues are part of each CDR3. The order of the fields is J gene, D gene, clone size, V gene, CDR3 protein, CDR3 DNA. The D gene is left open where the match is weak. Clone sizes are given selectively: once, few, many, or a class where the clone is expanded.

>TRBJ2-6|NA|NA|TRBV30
CAWRLDMSGANVLTF
TGTGCCTGGAGGTTAGATATGTCGGGGGCCAACGTCCTGACTTTC
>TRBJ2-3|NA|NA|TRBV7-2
CASSLVSGASDTQYF
TGTGCCAGCAGCTTAGTTAGTGGGGCCTCAGATACGCAGTATTTT
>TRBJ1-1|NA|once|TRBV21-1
CASSRTGGNTEAFF
TGTGCCAGCAGCAGAACAGGGGGCAACACTGAAGCTTTCTTT
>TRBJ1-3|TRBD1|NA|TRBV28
CASSLTGEEGNTIYF
TGTGCCAGCAGTTTGACAGGGGAGGAAGGAAACACCATATATTTT
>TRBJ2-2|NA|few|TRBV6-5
CASSYGWHTGELFF
TGTGCCAGCAGTTACGGGTGGCACACCGGGGAGCTGTTTTTT
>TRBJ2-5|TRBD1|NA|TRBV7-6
CASSLRTGQETQYF
TGTGCCAGCAGCCTAAGGACAGGGCAAGAGACCCAGTACTTC
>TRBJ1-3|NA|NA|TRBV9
CASSVLSGNTIYF
TGTGCCAGCAGCGTGCTATCTGGAAACACCATATATTTT
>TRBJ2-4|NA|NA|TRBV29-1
CSVEPAGTRNIQYF
TGCAGCGTTGAACCTGCCGGGACTCGAAACATTCAGTACTTC
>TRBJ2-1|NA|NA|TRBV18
CASRNQRTGQGNEQFF
TGTGCCAGCCGGAACCAACGCACAGGTCAGGGCAATGAGCAGTTCTTC
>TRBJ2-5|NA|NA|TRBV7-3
CASSRGAGETQYF
TGTGCCAGCAGCCGAGGGGCGGGCGAGACCCAGTACTTC
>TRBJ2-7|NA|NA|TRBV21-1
CASSKRRDEEQYF
TGTGCCAGCAGCAAACGACGGGACGAAGAGCAGTACTTC
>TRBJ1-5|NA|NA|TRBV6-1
CASRRDFNQPQHF
TGTGCCAGCAGGAGGGATTTCAATCAGCCCCAGCATTTT
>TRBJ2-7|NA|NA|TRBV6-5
CASSSEDKGAYEQYF
TGTGCCAGCAGTTCCGAGGACAAGGGGGCCTACGAGCAGTACTTC
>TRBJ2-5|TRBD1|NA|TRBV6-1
CASTVRDRDGGTQYF
TGTGCCAGCACCGTCCGCGACAGGGACGGCGGGACCCAGTACTTC
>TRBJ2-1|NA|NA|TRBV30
CAWSVTNEQFF
TGTGCCTGGAGTGTAACCAATGAGCAGTTCTTC
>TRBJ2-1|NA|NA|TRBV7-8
CASSSASSSYNEQFF
TGTGCCAGCAGCTCGGCTTCCAGCTCCTACAATGAGCAGTTCTTC
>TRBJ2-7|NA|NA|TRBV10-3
CAISDFGGGSEQYF
TGTGCCATCAGTGACTTCGGTGGAGGGTCCGAGCAGTACTTC
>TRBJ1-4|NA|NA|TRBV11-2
CASSLNIGAGEKLFF
TGTGCCAGCAGCTTAAATATTGGGGCGGGTGAAAAACTGTTTTTT
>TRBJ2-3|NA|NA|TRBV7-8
CASSSIITDTQYF
TGTGCCAGCAGCTCCATAATCACAGATACGCAGTATTTT
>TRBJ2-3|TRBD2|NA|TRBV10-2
CASSESYNPTSGRSDTQYF
TGCGCCAGCAGTGAGTCCTACAACCCAACTAGCGGGAGGTCCGATACGCAGTATTTT
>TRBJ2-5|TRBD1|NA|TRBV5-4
CASSPGQGGETQYF
TGTGCCAGCAGCCCAGGACAGGGTGGAGAGACCCAGTACTTC
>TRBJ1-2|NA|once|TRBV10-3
CAITTTGSGYTF
TGTGCCATCACTACTACAGGGAGTGGCTACACCTTC
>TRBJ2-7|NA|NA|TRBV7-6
CASSLVNGAYEQYF
TGTGCCAGCAGCTTAGTCAACGGCGCCTACGAGCAGTACTTC
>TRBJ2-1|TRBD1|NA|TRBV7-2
CASSLALWDSYNEQFF
TGTGCCAGCAGCTTAGCGCTTTGGGACAGTTACAATGAGCAGTTCTTC
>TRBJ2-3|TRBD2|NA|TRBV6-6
CASSYRASGKDTQYF
TGTGCCAGCAGTTACCGGGCTAGCGGGAAGGATACGCAGTATTTT
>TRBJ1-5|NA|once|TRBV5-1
CASSLAGDRNQPQHF
TGCGCCAGCAGCTTGGCCGGAGACCGCAATCAGCCCCAGCATTTT
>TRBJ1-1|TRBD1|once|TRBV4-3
CASSHTDRGNTEAFF
TGCGCCAGCAGCCACACCGACAGGGGGAACACTGAAGCTTTCTTT
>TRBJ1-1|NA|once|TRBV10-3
CAISERGANTEAFF
TGTGCCATCAGTGAGAGGGGGGCGAACACTGAAGCTTTCTTT
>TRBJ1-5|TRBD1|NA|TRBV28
CASRVGTGMYSNQPQHF
TGTGCCAGCAGGGTAGGGACAGGGATGTATAGCAATCAGCCCCAGCATTTT
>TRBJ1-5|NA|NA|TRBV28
CASRPVVPGPQHF
TGTGCCAGCAGGCCGGTGGTCCCTGGGCCCCAGCATTTT
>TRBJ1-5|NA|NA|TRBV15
CATRAVWDLSQHF
TGTGCCACCAGGGCGGTCTGGGACTTATCCCAGCATTTT
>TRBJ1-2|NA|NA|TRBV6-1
CASSENLGRVISGYTF
TGTGCCAGCAGTGAAAATCTGGGCAGGGTCATCTCTGGCTACACCTTC
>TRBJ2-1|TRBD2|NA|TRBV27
CASSLGSGTSGGASWNEQFF
TGTGCCAGCAGTTTAGGCTCCGGGACTAGCGGGGGCGCGTCGTGGAATGAGCAGTTCTTC
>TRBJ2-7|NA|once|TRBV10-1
CASSRGHKSYEQYF
TGCGCCAGCAGTCGCGGACACAAGTCCTACGAGCAGTACTTC
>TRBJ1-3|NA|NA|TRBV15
CATSRDPGGLGNTIYF
TGTGCCACCAGCAGAGATCCCGGGGGGCTTGGAAACACCATATATTTT
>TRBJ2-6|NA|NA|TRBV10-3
CAINVGPLGPGANVLTF
TGTGCCATCAACGTGGGACCTTTGGGGCCTGGGGCCAACGTCCTGACTTTC
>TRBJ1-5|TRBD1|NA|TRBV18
CASSEGQSNQPQHF
TGTGCCAGCTCCGAGGGACAGAGTAATCAGCCCCAGCATTTT
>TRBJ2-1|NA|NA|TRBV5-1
CASSSRATGISYNEQFF
TGCGCCAGCAGCTCTCGTGCAACGGGGATCTCCTACAATGAGCAGTTCTTC
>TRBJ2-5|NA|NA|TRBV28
CASSLLLETQYF
TGTGCCAGCAGTTTATTGCTTGAGACCCAGTACTTC
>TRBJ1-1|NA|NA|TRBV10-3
CAISDRQGNTEAFF
TGTGCCATCAGTGATAGGCAGGGGAACACTGAAGCTTTCTTT
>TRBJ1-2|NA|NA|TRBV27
CASSSLGGADYGYTF
TGTGCCAGCAGTTCCCTCGGCGGGGCCGACTATGGCTACACCTTC
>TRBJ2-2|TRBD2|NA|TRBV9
CASSGNRGESIAGGITGELFF
TGTGCCAGCAGCGGAAACAGGGGAGAATCAATAGCGGGAGGAATCACCGGGGAGCTGTTTTTT
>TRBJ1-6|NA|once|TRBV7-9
CASSLLQSSYNSPLHF
TGTGCCAGCAGCTTGTTACAGAGCTCCTATAATTCACCCCTCCACTTT
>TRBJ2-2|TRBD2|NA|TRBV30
CAWSVRLAGGDGELFF
TGTGCCTGGAGTGTACGGCTAGCGGGAGGGGACGGGGAGCTGTTTTTT
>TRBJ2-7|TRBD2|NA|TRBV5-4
CASSPSGTTSYEQYF
TGTGCCAGCAGCCCATCGGGGACTACCTCCTACGAGCAGTACTTC
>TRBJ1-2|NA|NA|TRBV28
CASNQRQVHYGYTF
TGTGCCAGCAATCAACGGCAGGTGCACTATGGCTACACCTTC
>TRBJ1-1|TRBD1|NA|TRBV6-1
CASSEKGQVAEAFF
TGTGCCAGCAGTGAAAAGGGACAGGTCGCTGAAGCTTTCTTT
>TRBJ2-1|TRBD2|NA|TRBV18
CASSPLLAGGPNEQFF
TGTGCCAGCTCACCCTTACTAGCGGGAGGTCCCAATGAGCAGTTCTTC